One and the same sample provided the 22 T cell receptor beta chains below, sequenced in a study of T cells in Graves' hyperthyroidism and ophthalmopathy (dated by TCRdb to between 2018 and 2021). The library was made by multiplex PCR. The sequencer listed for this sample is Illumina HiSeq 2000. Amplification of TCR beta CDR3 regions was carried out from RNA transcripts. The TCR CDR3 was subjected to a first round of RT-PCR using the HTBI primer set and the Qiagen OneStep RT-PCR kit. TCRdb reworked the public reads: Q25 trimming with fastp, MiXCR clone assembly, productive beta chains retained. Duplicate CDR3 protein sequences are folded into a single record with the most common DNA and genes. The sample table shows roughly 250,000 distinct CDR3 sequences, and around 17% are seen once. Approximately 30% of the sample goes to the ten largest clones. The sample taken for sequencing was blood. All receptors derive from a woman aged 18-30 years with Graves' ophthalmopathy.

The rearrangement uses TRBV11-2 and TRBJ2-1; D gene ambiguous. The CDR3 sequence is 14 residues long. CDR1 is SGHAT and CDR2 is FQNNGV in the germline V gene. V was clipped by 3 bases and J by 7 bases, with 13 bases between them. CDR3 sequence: CASSFHNVVNEQFF. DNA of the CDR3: TGTGCCAGCAGCTTCCACAATGTCGTAAATGAGCAGTTCTTC.

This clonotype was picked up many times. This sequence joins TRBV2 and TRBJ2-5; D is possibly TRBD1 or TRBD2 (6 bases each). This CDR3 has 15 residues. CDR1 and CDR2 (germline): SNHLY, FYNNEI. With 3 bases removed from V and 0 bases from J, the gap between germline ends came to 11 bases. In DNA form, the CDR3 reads TGTGCCAGCAGTGATCCCGGGGGCTACCAAGAGACCCAGTACTTC. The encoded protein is CASSDPGGYQETQYF.

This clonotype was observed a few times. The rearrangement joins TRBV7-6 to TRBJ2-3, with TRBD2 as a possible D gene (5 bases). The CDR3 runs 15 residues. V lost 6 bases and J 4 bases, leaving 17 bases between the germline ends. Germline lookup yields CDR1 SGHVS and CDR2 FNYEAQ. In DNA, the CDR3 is TGTGCCAGCAGGCCAAGCTTAGGGCGGGCAGATACGCAGTATTTT. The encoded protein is CASRPSLGRADTQYF. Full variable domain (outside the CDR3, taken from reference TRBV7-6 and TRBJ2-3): GAGVSQSPRYKVTKRGQDVALRCDPISGHVSLYWYRQALGQGPEFLTYFNYEAQQDKSGLPNDRFSAERPEGSISTLTIQRTEQRDSAMYRCASRPSLGRADTQYFGPGTRLTVL.

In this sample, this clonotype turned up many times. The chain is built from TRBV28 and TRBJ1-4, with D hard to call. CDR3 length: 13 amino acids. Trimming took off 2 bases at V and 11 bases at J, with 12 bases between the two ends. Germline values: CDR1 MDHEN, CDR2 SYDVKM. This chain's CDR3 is CASSLGQKEKLFF. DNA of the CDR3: TGTGCCAGCAGTTTAGGTCAGAAGGAGAAACTGTTTTTT.

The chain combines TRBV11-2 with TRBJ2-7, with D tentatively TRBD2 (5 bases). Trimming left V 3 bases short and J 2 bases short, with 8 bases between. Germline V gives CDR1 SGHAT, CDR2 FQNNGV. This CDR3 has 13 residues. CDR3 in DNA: TGTGCCAGCAGCTTCTCCGGGACCTACGAGCAGTACTTC. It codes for CASSFSGTYEQYF. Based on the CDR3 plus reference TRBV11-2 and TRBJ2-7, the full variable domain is EAGVAQSPRYKIIEKRQSVAFWCNPISGHATLYWYQQILGQGPKLLIQFQNNGVVDDSQLPKDRFSAERLKGVDSTLKIQPAKLEDSAVYLCASSFSGTYEQYFGPGTRLTVT.

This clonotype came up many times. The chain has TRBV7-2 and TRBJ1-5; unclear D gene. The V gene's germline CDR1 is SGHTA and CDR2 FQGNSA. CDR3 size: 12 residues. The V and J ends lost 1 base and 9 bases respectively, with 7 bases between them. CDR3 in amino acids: CASSLGFGPQHF. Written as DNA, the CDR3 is TGTGCCAGCAGCTTAGGTTTCGGGCCCCAGCATTTT.

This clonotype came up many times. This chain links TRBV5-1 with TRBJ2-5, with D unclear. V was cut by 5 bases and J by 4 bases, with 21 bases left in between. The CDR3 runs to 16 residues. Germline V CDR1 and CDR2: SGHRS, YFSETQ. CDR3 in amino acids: CASSSGPKQYGETQYF. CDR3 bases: TGCGCCAGCAGTTCCGGACCGAAACAGTATGGAGAGACCCAGTACTTC.

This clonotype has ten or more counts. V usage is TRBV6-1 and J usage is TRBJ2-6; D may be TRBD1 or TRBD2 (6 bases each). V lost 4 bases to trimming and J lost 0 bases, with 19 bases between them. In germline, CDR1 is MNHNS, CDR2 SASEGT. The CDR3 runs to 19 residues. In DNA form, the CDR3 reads TGTGCCAGCAGTGTTAAGGGGGGCGGCACTTTCTCTGGGGCCAACGTCCTGACTTTC. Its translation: CASSVKGGGTFSGANVLTF.

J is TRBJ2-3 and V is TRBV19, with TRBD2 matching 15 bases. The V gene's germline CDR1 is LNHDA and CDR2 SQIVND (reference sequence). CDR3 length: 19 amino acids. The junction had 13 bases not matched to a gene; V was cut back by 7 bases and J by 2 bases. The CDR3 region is CASTPEGLAGGKVTDTQYF. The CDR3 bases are TGTGCCAGTACCCCAGAGGGACTAGCGGGAGGAAAGGTCACAGATACGCAGTATTTT.

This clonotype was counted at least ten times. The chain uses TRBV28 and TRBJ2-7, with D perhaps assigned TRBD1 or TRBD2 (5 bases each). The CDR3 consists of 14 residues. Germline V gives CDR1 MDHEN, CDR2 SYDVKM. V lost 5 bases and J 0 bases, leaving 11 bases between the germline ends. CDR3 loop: CASSSAGSSYEQYF. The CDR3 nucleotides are TGTGCCAGCAGTAGTGCAGGGAGCTCCTACGAGCAGTACTTC.

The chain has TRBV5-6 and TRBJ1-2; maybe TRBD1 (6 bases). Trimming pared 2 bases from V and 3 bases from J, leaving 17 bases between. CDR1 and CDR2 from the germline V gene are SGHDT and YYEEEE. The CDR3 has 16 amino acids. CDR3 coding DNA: TGTGCCAGCAGCTTAGGTACAGGGACCGGTTACTATGGCTACACCTTC. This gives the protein CASSLGTGTGYYGYTF.

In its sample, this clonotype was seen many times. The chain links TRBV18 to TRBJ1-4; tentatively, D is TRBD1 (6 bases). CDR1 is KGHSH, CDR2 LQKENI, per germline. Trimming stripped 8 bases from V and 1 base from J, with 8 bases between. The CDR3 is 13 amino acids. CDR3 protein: CASQGRTNEKLFF. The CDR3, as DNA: TGTGCCAGCCAGGGGAGAACTAATGAAAAACTGTTTTTT.

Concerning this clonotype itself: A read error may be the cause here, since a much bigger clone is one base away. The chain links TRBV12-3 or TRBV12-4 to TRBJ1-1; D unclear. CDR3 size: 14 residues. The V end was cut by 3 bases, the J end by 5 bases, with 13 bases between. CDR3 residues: CASSFGGDATEAFF. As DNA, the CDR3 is TGTGCCAGCAGTTTTGGCGGGGATGCAACTGAAGCTTTCTTT.

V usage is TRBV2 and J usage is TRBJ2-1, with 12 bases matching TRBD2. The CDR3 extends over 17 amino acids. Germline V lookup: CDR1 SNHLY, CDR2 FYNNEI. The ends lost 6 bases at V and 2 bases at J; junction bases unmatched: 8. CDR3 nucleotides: TGTGCCAGCAGCTCGACACTAGCGGGAGGTACCTACAATGAGCAGTTCTTC. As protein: CASSSTLAGGTYNEQFF.

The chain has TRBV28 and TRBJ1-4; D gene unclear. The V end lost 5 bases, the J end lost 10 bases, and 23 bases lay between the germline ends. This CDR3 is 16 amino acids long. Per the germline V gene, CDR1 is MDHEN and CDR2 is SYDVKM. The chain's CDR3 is CASSPRDTREIGKLFF. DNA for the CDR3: TGTGCCAGCAGTCCCCGCGACACAAGGGAGATCGGAAAACTGTTTTTT.

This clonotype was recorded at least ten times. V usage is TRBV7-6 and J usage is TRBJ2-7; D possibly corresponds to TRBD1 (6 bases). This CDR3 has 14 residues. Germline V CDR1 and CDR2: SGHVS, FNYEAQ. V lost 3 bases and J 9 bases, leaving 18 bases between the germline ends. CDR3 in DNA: TGTGCCAGCAGCTTCGGACAGCGCAAACCTGTGCAGTACTTC. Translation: CASSFGQRKPVQYF.

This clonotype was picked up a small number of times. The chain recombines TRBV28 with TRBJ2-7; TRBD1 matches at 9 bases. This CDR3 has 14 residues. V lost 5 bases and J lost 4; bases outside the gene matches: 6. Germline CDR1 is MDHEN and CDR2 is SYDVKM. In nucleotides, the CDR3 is TGTGCCAGCAGTCCCGGGACAGGGCAGTACGAGCAGTACTTC. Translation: CASSPGTGQYEQYF. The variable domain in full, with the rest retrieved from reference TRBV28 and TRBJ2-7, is DVKVTQSSRYLVKRTGEKVFLECVQDMDHENMFWYRQDPGLGLRLIYFSYDVKMKEKGDIPEGYSVSREKKERFSLILESASTNQTSMYLCASSPGTGQYEQYFGPGTRLTVT.

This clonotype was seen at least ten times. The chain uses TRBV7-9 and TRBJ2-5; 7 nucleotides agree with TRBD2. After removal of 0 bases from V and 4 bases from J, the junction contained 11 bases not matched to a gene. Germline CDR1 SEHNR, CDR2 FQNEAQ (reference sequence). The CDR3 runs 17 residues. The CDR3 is CASSLALSAGKGETQYF. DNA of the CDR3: TGTGCCAGCAGCTTAGCCCTCTCAGCGGGAAAGGGAGAGACCCAGTACTTC. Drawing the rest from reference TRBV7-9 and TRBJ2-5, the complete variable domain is DTGVSQNPRHKITKRGQNVTFRCDPISEHNRLYWYRQTLGQGPEFLTYFQNEAQLEKSRLLSDRFSAERPKGSFSTLEIQRTEQGDSAMYLCASSLALSAGKGETQYFGPGTRLLVL.

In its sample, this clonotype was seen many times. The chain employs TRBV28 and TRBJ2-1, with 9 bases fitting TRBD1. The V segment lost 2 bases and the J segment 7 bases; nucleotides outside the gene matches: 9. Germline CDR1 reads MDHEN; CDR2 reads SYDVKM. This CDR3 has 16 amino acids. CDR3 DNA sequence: TGTGCCAGCAGTTTACTCGCCCGGGGACAGGGTAATGAGCAGTTCTTC. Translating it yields CASSLLARGQGNEQFF. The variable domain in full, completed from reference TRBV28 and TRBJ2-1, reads DVKVTQSSRYLVKRTGEKVFLECVQDMDHENMFWYRQDPGLGLRLIYFSYDVKMKEKGDIPEGYSVSREKKERFSLILESASTNQTSMYLCASSLLARGQGNEQFFGPGTRLTVL.

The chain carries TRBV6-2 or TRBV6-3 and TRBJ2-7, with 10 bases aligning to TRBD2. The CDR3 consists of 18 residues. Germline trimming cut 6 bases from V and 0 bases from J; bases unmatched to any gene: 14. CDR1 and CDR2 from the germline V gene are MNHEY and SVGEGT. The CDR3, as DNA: TGTGCCAGCAGCCCCTCCGGGACTAGCGCCCTAAGCTCCTACGAGCAGTACTTC. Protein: CASSPSGTSALSSYEQYF.

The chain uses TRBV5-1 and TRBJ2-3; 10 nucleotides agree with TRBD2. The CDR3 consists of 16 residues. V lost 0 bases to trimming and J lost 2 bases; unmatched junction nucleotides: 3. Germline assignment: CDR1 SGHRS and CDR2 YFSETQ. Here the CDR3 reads CASSLGLAGYTDTQYF. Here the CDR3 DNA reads TGCGCCAGCAGCTTGGGACTAGCGGGTTACACAGATACGCAGTATTTT.

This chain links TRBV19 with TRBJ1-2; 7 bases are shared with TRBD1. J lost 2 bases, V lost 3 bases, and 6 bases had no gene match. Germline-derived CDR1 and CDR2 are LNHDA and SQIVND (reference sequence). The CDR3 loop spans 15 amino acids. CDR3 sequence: CASSIFGQENYGYTF. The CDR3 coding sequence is TGTGCCAGTAGTATTTTCGGACAGGAGAACTATGGCTACACCTTC.